The 13 T cell receptor beta chains given below trace back to one sample, sequenced in a study of blood T cell repertoires in COVID-19 (dated by TCRdb to the early 2020s). The library was made by the immunoSEQ multiplex PCR assay. TCRdb holds this immuneACCESS table with in-frame rearrangements only. Some clones are missing; in checked studies, unresolved V genes explain under half, and the rest has no known cause. Here the sample has about 400,000 clones; nearly 90% occur a single time. Of the sample, 1.5% to 2% falls within the top ten clones. Sequencing was performed on PBMCs or T cells enriched from blood (not recorded which). These receptor sequences come from a young woman with acute COVID-19.

The rearrangement links TRBV24-1 to TRBJ1-2, with 9 bases identical to TRBD1. This CDR3 has 15 amino acids. Per germline, CDR1 KGHDR and CDR2 SFDVKD. Trimming at V came to 1 base and at J to 7 bases, leaving 6 bases not matched to a gene. The chain's CDR3 is CATSDFGTGLGGYTF. The CDR3 coding sequence is TGTGCCACCAGTGATTTTGGGACAGGGCTTGGTGGCTACACCTTC.

The V and J genes are TRBV11-2 and TRBJ1-5; possible D gene TRBD1, 6 bases. The CDR3 is made up of 14 amino acids. Germline lookup yields CDR1 SGHAT and CDR2 FQNNGV. Trimming took 5 bases from V and 5 from J, leaving 13 bases between them. CDR3 coding DNA: TGTGCCAGCAGCCCCCGGACAGTAGATCAGCCCCAGCATTTT. Translation gives CASSPRTVDQPQHF.

The CDR3 nucleotides are TGTGCCACCAGTGAGAGGGACAGTAGCACCGGGGAGCTGTTTTTT. It is translated as CATSERDSSTGELFF. The chain combines TRBV24-1 with TRBJ2-2; 7 bases agree with TRBD1. The CDR3 length is 15 residues. Germline V gene data show CDR1 as KGHDR and CDR2 as SFDVKD. With V trimmed by 4 bases and J by 4 bases, 5 bases remained unmatched.

This chain links TRBV7-2 with TRBJ2-3; 11 nucleotides line up with TRBD1. Germline V CDR1 and CDR2: SGHTA, FQGNSA. This CDR3 spans 15 amino acids. V was pared by 5 bases and J by 5 bases, with 6 bases of the junction left unmatched. In nucleotides, the CDR3 is TGTGCCAGCAGCCATGGACAGGGGGCCGGAGATACGCAGTATTTT. This codes for CASSHGQGAGDTQYF. Supplemented by reference TRBV7-2 and TRBJ2-3, the full variable domain reads GAGVSQSPSNKVTEKGKDVELRCDPISGHTALYWYRQSLGQGLEFLIYFQGNSAPDKSGLPSDRFSAERTGGSVSTLTIQRTQQEDSAVYLCASSHGQGAGDTQYFGPGTRLTVL.

In its sample, this clone was seen once. One end of the junction does not line up with germline, which may come from a read error. The rearrangement joins TRBV7-3 to TRBJ2-1, with D possibly TRBD2 on 5 matching bases. The V gene's germline CDR1 is SGHTA and CDR2 FQGTGA. The CDR3 sequence is 12 residues long. The chain's CDR3 is CASSITSNEQFF. DNA for the CDR3: TGTGCCAGCAGCATAACTAGCAATGAGCAGTTCTTC.

This chain joins TRBV5-1 and TRBJ1-6; 8 bases match TRBD1. Germline V gene data show CDR1 as SGHRS and CDR2 as YFSETQ. The CDR3 has 15 residues. Trimming at V came to 0 bases and at J to 8 bases, leaving 4 bases not matched to a gene. This chain's CDR3 is CASSLEGQVYSPLHF. The CDR3 DNA sequence: TGCGCCAGCAGCTTGGAGGGACAGGTGTATTCACCCCTCCACTTT.

The chain carries TRBV19 and TRBJ1-2, with 8 bases lining up with TRBD1. Looked up from germline, CDR1 is LNHDA and CDR2 is SQIVND (reference sequence). The V and J ends lost 5 bases and 6 bases, in that order; junction bases with no gene match: 8. The CDR3 spans 14 residues. In DNA form, the CDR3 reads TGTGCCAGTAGTGTTGGGACAGGTATTAATGGCTACACCTTC. Its translation is CASSVGTGINGYTF.

V gene TRBV2 combines with J gene TRBJ1-3; D gene unclear. Germline V gene lookup returns CDR1 SNHLY and CDR2 FYNNEI. The CDR3 has 13 amino acids. V shed 4 bases and J shed 4 bases, with 8 bases lying between them. CDR3 residues: CASSVGRGNTIYF. In nucleotides, the CDR3 is TGTGCCAGCAGTGTGGGCAGGGGAAACACCATATATTTT.

The chain is built from TRBV11-2 and TRBJ1-2; no firm D call. The germline V and J ends were trimmed by 2 bases and 8 bases, with 12 bases remaining between them. Germline CDR1 SGHAT, CDR2 FQNNGV. The CDR3 has 13 residues. CDR3 amino acids: CASSLSTATGYTF. The CDR3 DNA sequence: TGTGCCAGCAGCTTAAGTACGGCGACAGGCTACACCTTC. Looking up the rest from reference TRBV11-2 and TRBJ1-2 gives the full variable domain: EAGVAQSPRYKIIEKRQSVAFWCNPISGHATLYWYQQILGQGPKLLIQFQNNGVVDDSQLPKDRFSAERLKGVDSTLKIQPAKLEDSAVYLCASSLSTATGYTFGSGTRLTVV.

The chain joins TRBV14 to TRBJ2-2; D is undetermined. Germline lookup yields CDR1 SGHDN and CDR2 FVKESK. The V gene lost 4 bases and the J gene lost 6 bases, with 9 bases spanning the gap. CDR3 length: 13 residues. The CDR3 loop reads CASSLGGPGELFF. CDR3 nucleotide sequence: TGTGCCAGCAGCCTCGGTGGGCCCGGGGAGCTGTTTTTT.

V gene TRBV9 combines with J gene TRBJ2-7; D is possibly TRBD1 (5 bases). Germline lookup yields CDR1 SGDLS and CDR2 YYNGEE. The CDR3 contains 15 residues. Deletions cut 4 bases from V and 1 base from J, with 15 bases between. The chain's CDR3 is CASSPRQRPSYEQYF. The DNA of the CDR3 is TGTGCCAGCAGCCCCCGACAGCGACCATCCTACGAGCAGTACTTC.

V is TRBV18 and J is TRBJ2-1; TRBD2 aligns across 8 bases. Per germline, CDR1 KGHSH and CDR2 LQKENI. Trimming removed 3 bases from V and 7 bases from J; junction bases left unmatched: 8. The length of the CDR3 is 15 residues. DNA for the CDR3: TGTGCCAGCTCACCCGTGCCGGGGGGGGGAAATGAGCAGTTCTTC. Translated, it gives CASSPVPGGGNEQFF.

In regard to this clone: Additional DNA sequences in this sample encode the identical CDR3. CDR3 sequence (DNA): TGCGCCAGCAGCCAGGGAGGGGATCAGCCCCAGCATTTT. Translation: CASSQGGDQPQHF. This chain joins TRBV4-1 and TRBJ1-5, with D tentatively TRBD1 (5 bases). The CDR3 spans 13 residues. Germline V CDR1 and CDR2: MGHRA, YSYEKL. Trimming took 3 bases from V and 5 from J, leaving 8 bases between them.